The entry that follows covers one T cell receptor beta chain sequence. Trimming at V came to 0 bases and at J to 0 bases, leaving 7 bases not matched to a gene. This CDR3 contains 17 residues. Germline V gene data show CDR1 as GTSNPN and CDR2 as SVGIG (reference sequence). This entry belongs to a study of long-term antiretroviral therapy in people with HIV. It was version v3.0 of the immunoSEQ assay that was run at survey level. Assay used: immunoSEQ multiplex PCR; TCRdb lists only in-frame clones, some missing. Among fewer than 15,000 clones listed, approximately 80% were seen once. Source: unsorted PBMCs, taken 1.3 years after starting antiretroviral therapy. The clonotype was recovered from a woman younger than 30 with HIV. This chain connects TRBV30 to TRBJ2-3; 9 bases are a match to TRBD2. In nucleotides, the CDR3 is TGTGCCTGGAGTGTACGCCGCACTAGCGGGAGCACAGATACGCAGTATTTT. Protein product: CAWSVRRTSGSTDTQYF.